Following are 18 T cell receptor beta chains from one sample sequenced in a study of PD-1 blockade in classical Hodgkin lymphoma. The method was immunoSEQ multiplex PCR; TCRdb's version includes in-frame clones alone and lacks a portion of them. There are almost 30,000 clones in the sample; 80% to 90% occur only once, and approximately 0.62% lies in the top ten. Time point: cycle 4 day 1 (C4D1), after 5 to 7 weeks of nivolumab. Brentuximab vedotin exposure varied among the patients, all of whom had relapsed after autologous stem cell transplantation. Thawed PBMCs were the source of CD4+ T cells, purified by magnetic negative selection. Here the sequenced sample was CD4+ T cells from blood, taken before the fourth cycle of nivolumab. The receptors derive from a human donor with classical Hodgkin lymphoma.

The CDR3 DNA reads as TGCGCCAGCAGCCTCCCCAAAACAGGGACCTACGAGCAGTACTTC. Translated, it gives CASSLPKTGTYEQYF. The V call is TRBV5-1, the J call TRBJ2-7; D may be TRBD1 (6 bases). Between the trimmed V and J ends, which lost 4 bases and 2 bases, there was a span of 16 bases. The germline CDR1 and CDR2 sequences are SGHRS and YFSETQ. The CDR3 totals 15 residues.

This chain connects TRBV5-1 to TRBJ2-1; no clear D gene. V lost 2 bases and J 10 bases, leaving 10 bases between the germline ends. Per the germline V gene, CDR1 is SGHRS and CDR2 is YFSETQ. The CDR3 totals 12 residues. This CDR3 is CASSLGGREQFF. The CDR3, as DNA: TGCGCCAGCAGCTTAGGCGGACGGGAGCAGTTCTTC.

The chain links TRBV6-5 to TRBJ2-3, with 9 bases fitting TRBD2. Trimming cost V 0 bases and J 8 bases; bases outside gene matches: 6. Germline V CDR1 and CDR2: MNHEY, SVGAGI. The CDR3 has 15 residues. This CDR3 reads CASSYSAGGKGTQYF. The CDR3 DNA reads TGTGCCAGCAGTTACTCCGCGGGGGGGAAAGGTACGCAGTATTTT.

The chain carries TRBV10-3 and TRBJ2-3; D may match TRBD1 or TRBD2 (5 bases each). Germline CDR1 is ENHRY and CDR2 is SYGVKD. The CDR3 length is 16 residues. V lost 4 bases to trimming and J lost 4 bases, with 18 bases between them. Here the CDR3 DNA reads TGTGCCATCAGTGGGGGCCGGGACCTGAGGCCAGATACGCAGTATTTT. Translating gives CAISGGRDLRPDTQYF.

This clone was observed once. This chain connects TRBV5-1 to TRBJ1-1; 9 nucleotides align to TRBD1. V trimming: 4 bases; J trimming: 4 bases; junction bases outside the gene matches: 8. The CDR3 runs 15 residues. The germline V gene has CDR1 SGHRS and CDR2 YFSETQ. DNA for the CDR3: TGCGCCAGCAGCCACCGGGACAGGGAGACCACTGAAGCTTTCTTT. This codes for CASSHRDRETTEAFF.

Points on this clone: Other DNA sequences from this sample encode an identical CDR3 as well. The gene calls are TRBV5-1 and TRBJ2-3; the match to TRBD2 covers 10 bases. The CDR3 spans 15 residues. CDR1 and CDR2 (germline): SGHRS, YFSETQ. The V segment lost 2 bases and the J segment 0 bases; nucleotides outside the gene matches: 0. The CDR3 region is CASSLAGGSTDTQYF. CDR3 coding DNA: TGCGCCAGCAGCTTAGCGGGGGGGAGCACAGATACGCAGTATTTT.

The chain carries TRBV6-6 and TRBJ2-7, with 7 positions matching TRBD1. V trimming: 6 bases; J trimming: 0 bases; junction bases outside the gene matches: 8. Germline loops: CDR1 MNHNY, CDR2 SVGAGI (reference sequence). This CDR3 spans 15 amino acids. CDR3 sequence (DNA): TGTGCCAGCAGACCCGGGACAGAGAGCTCCTACGAGCAGTACTTC. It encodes CASRPGTESSYEQYF.

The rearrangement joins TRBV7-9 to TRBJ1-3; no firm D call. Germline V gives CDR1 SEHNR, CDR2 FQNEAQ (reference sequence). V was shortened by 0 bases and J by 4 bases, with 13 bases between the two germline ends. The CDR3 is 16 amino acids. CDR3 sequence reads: CASSLASSGYGNTIYF. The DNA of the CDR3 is TGTGCCAGCAGCTTAGCAAGTTCAGGTTACGGAAACACCATATATTTT.

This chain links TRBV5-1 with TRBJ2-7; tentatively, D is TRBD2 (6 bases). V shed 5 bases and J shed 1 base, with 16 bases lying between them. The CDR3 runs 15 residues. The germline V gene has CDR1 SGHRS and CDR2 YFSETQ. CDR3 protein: CASRVMLGLSYEQYF. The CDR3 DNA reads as TGCGCCAGCAGAGTAATGTTGGGACTTTCCTACGAGCAGTACTTC.

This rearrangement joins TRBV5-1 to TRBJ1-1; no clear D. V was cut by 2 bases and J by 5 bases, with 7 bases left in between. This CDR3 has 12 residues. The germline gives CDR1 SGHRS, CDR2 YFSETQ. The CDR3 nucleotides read TGCGCCAGCAGCTTTGGGGAAACTGAAGCTTTCTTT. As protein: CASSFGETEAFF.

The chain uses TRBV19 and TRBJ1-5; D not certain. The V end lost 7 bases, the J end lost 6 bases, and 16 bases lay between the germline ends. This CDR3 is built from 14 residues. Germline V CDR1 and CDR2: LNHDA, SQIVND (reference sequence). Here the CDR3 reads CASTTGLGSQPQHF. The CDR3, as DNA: TGTGCCAGTACCACGGGCCTCGGGAGTCAGCCCCAGCATTTT. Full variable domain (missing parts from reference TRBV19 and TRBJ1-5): DGGITQSPKYLFRKEGQNVTLSCEQNLNHDAMYWYRQDPGQGLRLIYYSQIVNDFQKGDIAEGYSVSREKKESFPLTVTSAQKNPTAFYLCASTTGLGSQPQHFGDGTRLSIL.

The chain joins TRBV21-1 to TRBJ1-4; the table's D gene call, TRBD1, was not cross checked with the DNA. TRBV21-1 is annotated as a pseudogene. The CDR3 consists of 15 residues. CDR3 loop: CASSKAQGTNEKLFF. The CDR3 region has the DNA TGTGCCAGCAGCAAAGCACAGGGCACTAATGAAAAACTGTTTTTT.

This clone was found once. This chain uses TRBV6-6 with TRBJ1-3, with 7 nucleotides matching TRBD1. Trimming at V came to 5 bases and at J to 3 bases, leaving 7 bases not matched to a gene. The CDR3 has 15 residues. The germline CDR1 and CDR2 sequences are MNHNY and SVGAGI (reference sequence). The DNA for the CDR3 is TGTGCCAGCAGTCCTCAGGGGGTCGGTGGAAACACCATATATTTT. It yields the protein CASSPQGVGGNTIYF.

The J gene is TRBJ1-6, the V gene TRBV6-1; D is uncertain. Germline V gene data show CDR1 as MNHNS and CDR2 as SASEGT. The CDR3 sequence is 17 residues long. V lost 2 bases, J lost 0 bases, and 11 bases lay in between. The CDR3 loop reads CASSELRGSSYNSPLHF. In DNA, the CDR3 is TGTGCCAGCAGTGAACTTAGAGGGAGCTCCTATAATTCACCCCTCCACTTT.

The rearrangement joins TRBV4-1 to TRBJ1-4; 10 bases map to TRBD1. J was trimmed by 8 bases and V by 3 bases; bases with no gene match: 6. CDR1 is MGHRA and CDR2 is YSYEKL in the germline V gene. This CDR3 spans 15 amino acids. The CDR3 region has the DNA TGCGCCAGCAGCCATCCCCCGGACAGGGGGGAAAAACTGTTTTTT. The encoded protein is CASSHPPDRGEKLFF.

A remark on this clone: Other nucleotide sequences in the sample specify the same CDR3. CDR3 loop: CASSLGVSTDTQYF. Written as DNA, the CDR3 is TGCGCCAGCAGCTTAGGGGTAAGCACAGATACGCAGTATTTT. The V and J genes are TRBV5-1 and TRBJ2-3, with TRBD1 as a possible D gene (5 bases). Trimming removed 2 bases from V and 0 bases from J, with 7 bases in between. Germline V gives CDR1 SGHRS, CDR2 YFSETQ. The CDR3 has 14 amino acids.

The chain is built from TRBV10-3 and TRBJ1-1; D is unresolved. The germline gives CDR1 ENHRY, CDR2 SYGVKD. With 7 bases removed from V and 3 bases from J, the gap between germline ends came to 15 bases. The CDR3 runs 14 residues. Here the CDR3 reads CAITPPNLDTEAFF. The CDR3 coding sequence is TGTGCCATCACCCCCCCAAATCTGGACACTGAAGCTTTCTTT.

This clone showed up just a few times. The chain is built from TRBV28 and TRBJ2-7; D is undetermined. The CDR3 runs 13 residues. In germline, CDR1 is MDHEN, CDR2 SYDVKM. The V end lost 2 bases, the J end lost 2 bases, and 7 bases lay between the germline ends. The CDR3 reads CASSLIGTYEQYF. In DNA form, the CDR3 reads TGTGCCAGCAGTTTAATCGGTACCTACGAGCAGTACTTC.